This is a list of T cell receptor beta chains from one sample in a study of beta chain features in type 1 diabetes. The method was immunoSEQ multiplex PCR; TCRdb's version includes in-frame clones alone and lacks a portion of them. Of around 280,000 clones detected, 7.5% to 9.5% appear once; the ten largest clones hold more than 0.8%. What was sequenced was central memory CD4+ T cells from blood. Every receptor here comes from a woman under 30 in good health. The CDR3 runs from the conserved cysteine through the conserved F or W. The D gene is left open where the match is weak. For some rows the clone size is stated as once, few or many, or as a class when expanded; others skip it.

j_call: TRBJ2-1; v_call: TRBV10-3; d_call: TRBD1; clone_size: .; cdr3_aa: CAISEDRGYNEQFF; cdr3_nt: TGTGCCATCAGTGAGGACAGGGGATACAATGAGCAGTTCTTC
j_call: TRBJ2-4; v_call: TRBV18; d_call: .; clone_size: few; cdr3_aa: CASSPYQGDKNIQYF; cdr3_nt: TGTGCCAGCTCACCGTATCAGGGCGACAAAAACATTCAGTACTTC
j_call: TRBJ2-1; v_call: TRBV7-7; d_call: .; clone_size: .; cdr3_aa: CASSTGFLSYNEQFF; cdr3_nt: TGTGCTAGCAGCACAGGGTTTCTCTCCTACAATGAGCAGTTCTTC
j_call: TRBJ2-7; v_call: TRBV4-1; d_call: TRBD2; clone_size: few; cdr3_aa: CASSQELAGDGEQYF; cdr3_nt: TGCGCCAGCAGCCAAGAGTTAGCGGGAGACGGCGAGCAGTACTTC
j_call: TRBJ2-5; v_call: TRBV20-1; d_call: .; clone_size: few; cdr3_aa: CSARLGTQYF; cdr3_nt: TGCAGTGCTCGTCTGGGCACCCAGTACTTC
j_call: TRBJ2-5; v_call: TRBV27; d_call: TRBD1; clone_size: few; cdr3_aa: CASSTYRGQETQYF; cdr3_nt: TGTGCCAGCAGTACTTACAGGGGGCAAGAGACCCAGTACTTC
j_call: TRBJ1-5; v_call: TRBV18; d_call: .; clone_size: few; cdr3_aa: CASSPQVGGGNQPQHF; cdr3_nt: TGTGCCAGCTCACCCCAGGTTGGAGGGGGCAATCAGCCCCAGCATTTT
j_call: TRBJ1-2; v_call: TRBV6-5; d_call: .; clone_size: few; cdr3_aa: CATIEGYYGYTF; cdr3_nt: TGTGCCACCATAGAGGGGTACTATGGCTACACCTTC
j_call: TRBJ1-6; v_call: TRBV15; d_call: TRBD1; clone_size: few; cdr3_aa: CATSRLGQASDNSPLHF; cdr3_nt: TGTGCCACCAGCAGACTGGGACAGGCTTCGGATAATTCACCCCTCCACTTT
j_call: TRBJ2-3; v_call: TRBV20-1; d_call: .; clone_size: few; cdr3_aa: CSASKGDTQYF; cdr3_nt: TGCAGTGCAAGCAAGGGTGATACGCAGTATTTT
j_call: TRBJ1-1; v_call: TRBV5-1; d_call: .; clone_size: .; cdr3_aa: CASSLSVPYTEAFF; cdr3_nt: TGCGCCAGCAGCTTATCGGTACCCTACACTGAAGCTTTCTTT
j_call: TRBJ2-5; v_call: TRBV4-1; d_call: .; clone_size: few; cdr3_aa: CASSQGQGYQETQYF; cdr3_nt: TGCGCCAGCAGCCAAGGGCAGGGGTACCAAGAGACCCAGTACTTC
j_call: TRBJ2-6; v_call: TRBV29-1; d_call: .; clone_size: many; cdr3_aa: CSVAVNSGANVLTF; cdr3_nt: TGCAGCGTTGCTGTAAACTCTGGGGCCAACGTCCTGACTTTC
j_call: TRBJ2-3; v_call: TRBV18; d_call: TRBD2; clone_size: .; cdr3_aa: CASSPGTSGRETQYF; cdr3_nt: TGTGCCAGCTCGCCCGGGACTAGCGGGAGGGAGACGCAGTATTTT
j_call: TRBJ2-6; v_call: TRBV19; d_call: .; clone_size: many; cdr3_aa: CASSTGPSGANVLTF; cdr3_nt: TGTGCCAGTAGTACAGGCCCCTCTGGGGCCAACGTCCTGACTTTC
j_call: TRBJ2-5; v_call: TRBV29-1; d_call: .; clone_size: few; cdr3_aa: CSVAGAVGETQYF; cdr3_nt: TGCAGCGTTGCCGGGGCGGTAGGAGAGACCCAGTACTTC
j_call: TRBJ1-5; v_call: TRBV19; d_call: TRBD1; clone_size: .; cdr3_aa: CASSTGGGRNQPQHF; cdr3_nt: TGTGCCAGTAGCACAGGGGGCGGTCGCAATCAGCCCCAGCATTTT
j_call: TRBJ2-1; v_call: TRBV2; d_call: TRBD2; clone_size: .; cdr3_aa: CARGLVQYNEQFF; cdr3_nt: TGTGCCAGAGGACTAGTCCAATATAATGAGCAGTTCTTC
j_call: TRBJ2-7; v_call: TRBV4-3; d_call: TRBD1; clone_size: few; cdr3_aa: CASSQEPAGQGTLGQYF; cdr3_nt: TGCGCCAGCAGCCAAGAACCCGCGGGACAGGGGACCTTAGGGCAGTACTTC
j_call: TRBJ1-2; v_call: TRBV5-4; d_call: .; clone_size: .; cdr3_aa: CASSPRRDGYTF; cdr3_nt: TGTGCCAGCAGCCCGAGGAGGGATGGCTACACCTTC
j_call: TRBJ2-7; v_call: TRBV7-9; d_call: .; clone_size: .; cdr3_aa: CASSQSAAANYEQYF; cdr3_nt: TGCGCCAGCAGCCAGAGCGCAGCGGCGAACTACGAGCAGTACTTC
j_call: TRBJ2-1; v_call: TRBV7-2; d_call: .; clone_size: .; cdr3_aa: CASSSRRGPSNEQFF; cdr3_nt: TGTGCCAGCAGCTCTAGAAGGGGACCAAGCAATGAGCAGTTCTTC
j_call: TRBJ2-2; v_call: TRBV2; d_call: .; clone_size: .; cdr3_aa: CASSLLAGTGELFF; cdr3_nt: TGTGCCAGCAGTCTACTAGCAGGGACCGGGGAGCTGTTTTTT
j_call: TRBJ1-2; v_call: TRBV7-8; d_call: .; clone_size: .; cdr3_aa: CASSLGARDYGYTF; cdr3_nt: TGTGCCAGCAGCTTAGGGGCCCGGGACTATGGCTACACCTTC
j_call: TRBJ2-7; v_call: TRBV7-2; d_call: .; clone_size: few; cdr3_aa: CASSLPGFVYEQYF; cdr3_nt: TGTGCCAGCAGCTTGCCAGGGTTCGTTTACGAGCAGTACTTC
j_call: TRBJ1-2; v_call: TRBV29-1; d_call: .; clone_size: few; cdr3_aa: CSVEEGATYGYTF; cdr3_nt: TGCAGCGTTGAAGAGGGGGCGACCTATGGCTACACCTTC
j_call: TRBJ1-3; v_call: TRBV28; d_call: .; clone_size: few; cdr3_aa: CASRNEGPRGNTIYF; cdr3_nt: TGTGCCAGCAGGAATGAGGGACCCCGTGGAAACACCATATATTTT
j_call: TRBJ1-5; v_call: TRBV30; d_call: TRBD1; clone_size: .; cdr3_aa: CAWSVGGDQPQHF; cdr3_nt: TGTGCCTGGAGTGTAGGGGGCGACCAGCCCCAGCATTTT
j_call: TRBJ2-5; v_call: TRBV7-2; d_call: .; clone_size: .; cdr3_aa: CASSPSLSQETQYF; cdr3_nt: TGTGCCAGCAGCCCGTCATTATCACAAGAGACCCAGTACTTC
j_call: TRBJ2-2; v_call: TRBV7-9; d_call: .; clone_size: few; cdr3_aa: CASSPPVGGSRTGELFF; cdr3_nt: TGTGCCAGCAGCCCCCCGGTCGGGGGCTCAAGGACCGGGGAGCTGTTTTTT
j_call: TRBJ2-5; v_call: TRBV14; d_call: TRBD2; clone_size: .; cdr3_aa: CASRFSGSPETQYF; cdr3_nt: TGTGCCAGCCGATTTAGCGGGAGTCCAGAGACCCAGTACTTC
j_call: TRBJ2-3; v_call: TRBV7-3; d_call: .; clone_size: .; cdr3_aa: CASSLARDTDTQYF; cdr3_nt: TGTGCCAGCAGCTTAGCCCGGGACACAGATACGCAGTATTTT
j_call: TRBJ2-5; v_call: TRBV7-6; d_call: .; clone_size: .; cdr3_aa: CASSLWASQPETQYF; cdr3_nt: TGTGCCAGCAGCTTATGGGCGTCGCAGCCAGAGACCCAGTACTTC
j_call: TRBJ2-3; v_call: TRBV6-5; d_call: TRBD2; clone_size: .; cdr3_aa: CASSPVGRGTDTQYF; cdr3_nt: TGTGCCAGCAGCCCCGTCGGGAGGGGCACAGATACGCAGTATTTT
j_call: TRBJ2-1; v_call: TRBV7-2; d_call: TRBD1; clone_size: many; cdr3_aa: CASARVGQGKVF; cdr3_nt: TGTGCCAGCGCCAGGGTGGGACAGGGAAAAGTCTTC
j_call: TRBJ1-2; v_call: TRBV27; d_call: TRBD1; clone_size: many; cdr3_aa: CASSRTGGYGYTF; cdr3_nt: TGTGCCAGCAGCCGGACAGGAGGATATGGCTACACCTTC
j_call: TRBJ2-1; v_call: TRBV27; d_call: TRBD2; clone_size: few; cdr3_aa: CASSLMGAGRDNEQFF; cdr3_nt: TGTGCCAGCAGTTTAATGGGAGCGGGGCGAGACAATGAGCAGTTCTTC
j_call: TRBJ2-2; v_call: TRBV7-9; d_call: TRBD1; clone_size: many; cdr3_aa: CASSPDRVFGTGELFF; cdr3_nt: TGTGCCAGCAGCCCGGACAGGGTGTTTGGTACCGGGGAGCTGTTTTTT
j_call: TRBJ1-1; v_call: TRBV7-2; d_call: .; clone_size: .; cdr3_aa: CASSLEGSYTEAFF; cdr3_nt: TGTGCCAGCAGCTTAGAGGGCAGCTACACTGAAGCTTTCTTT
j_call: TRBJ2-5; v_call: TRBV6-1; d_call: .; clone_size: many; cdr3_aa: CATAILQGGETQYF; cdr3_nt: TGTGCCACGGCAATCTTACAGGGGGGGGAGACCCAGTACTTC
j_call: TRBJ1-2; v_call: TRBV5-1; d_call: TRBD1; clone_size: .; cdr3_aa: CASSPPGTAYGYTF; cdr3_nt: TGCGCCAGCAGCCCACCCGGGACAGCTTATGGCTACACCTTC
j_call: TRBJ2-2; v_call: TRBV7-3; d_call: .; clone_size: many; cdr3_aa: CASSQAVNTGELFF; cdr3_nt: TGTGCCAGCAGCCAGGCAGTGAACACCGGGGAGCTGTTTTTT
j_call: TRBJ1-1; v_call: TRBV7-2; d_call: .; clone_size: .; cdr3_aa: CASSFKHTVNTEAFF; cdr3_nt: TGTGCCAGCAGCTTCAAACACACCGTGAACACTGAAGCTTTCTTT
j_call: TRBJ2-1; v_call: TRBV14; d_call: .; clone_size: few; cdr3_aa: CASSPRLSYNEQFF; cdr3_nt: TGTGCCAGCAGCCCCCGATTATCCTACAATGAGCAGTTCTTC
j_call: TRBJ2-3; v_call: TRBV5-1; d_call: TRBD2; clone_size: .; cdr3_aa: CASSLEASGSSADTQYF; cdr3_nt: TGCGCCAGCAGCTTGGAGGCTAGCGGGAGTAGCGCAGATACGCAGTATTTT